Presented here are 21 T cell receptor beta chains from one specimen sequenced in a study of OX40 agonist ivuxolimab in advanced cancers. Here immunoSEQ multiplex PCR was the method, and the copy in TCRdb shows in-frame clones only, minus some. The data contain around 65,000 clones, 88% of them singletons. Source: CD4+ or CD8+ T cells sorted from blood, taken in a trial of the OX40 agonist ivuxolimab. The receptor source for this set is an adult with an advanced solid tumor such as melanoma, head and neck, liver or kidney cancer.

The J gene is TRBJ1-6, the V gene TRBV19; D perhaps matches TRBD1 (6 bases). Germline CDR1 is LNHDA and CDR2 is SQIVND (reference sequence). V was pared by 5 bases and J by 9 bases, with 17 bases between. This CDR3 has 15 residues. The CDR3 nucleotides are TGTGCCAGTAGTGATCAACAGGGAACCAGTTCACCCCTCCACTTT. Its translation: CASSDQQGTSSPLHF.

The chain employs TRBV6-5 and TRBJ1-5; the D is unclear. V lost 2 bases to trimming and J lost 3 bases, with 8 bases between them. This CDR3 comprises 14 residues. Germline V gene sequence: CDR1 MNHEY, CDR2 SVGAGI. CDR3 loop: CASSYRANNQPQHF. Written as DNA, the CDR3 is TGTGCCAGCAGTTACCGGGCCAACAATCAGCCCCAGCATTTT.

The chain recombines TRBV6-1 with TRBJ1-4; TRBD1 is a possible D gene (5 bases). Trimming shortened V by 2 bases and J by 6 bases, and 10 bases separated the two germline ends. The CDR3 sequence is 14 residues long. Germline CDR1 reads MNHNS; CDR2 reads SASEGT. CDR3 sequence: CASSETRVDEKLFF. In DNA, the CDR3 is TGTGCCAGCAGTGAAACCAGGGTTGATGAAAAACTGTTTTTT.

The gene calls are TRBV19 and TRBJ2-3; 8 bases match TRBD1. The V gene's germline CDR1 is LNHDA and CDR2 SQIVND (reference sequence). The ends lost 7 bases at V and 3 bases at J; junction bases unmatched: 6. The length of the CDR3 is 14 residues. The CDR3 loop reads CASTDRGWTDTQYF. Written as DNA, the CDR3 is TGTGCCAGTACAGACAGGGGCTGGACAGATACGCAGTATTTT.

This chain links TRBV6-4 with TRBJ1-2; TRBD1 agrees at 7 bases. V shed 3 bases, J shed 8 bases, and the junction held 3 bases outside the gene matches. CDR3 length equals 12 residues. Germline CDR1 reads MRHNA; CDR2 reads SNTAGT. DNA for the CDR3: TGTGCCAGCAGTGAACAGGGGACCGGCTACACCTTC. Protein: CASSEQGTGYTF.

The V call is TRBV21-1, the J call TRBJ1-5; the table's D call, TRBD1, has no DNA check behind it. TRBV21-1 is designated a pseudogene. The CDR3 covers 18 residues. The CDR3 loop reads CASSKSTGGIRGDQPQHF. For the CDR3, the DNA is TGTGCCAGCAGCAAATCCACAGGGGGCATCCGGGGTGACCAGCCCCAGCATTTT.

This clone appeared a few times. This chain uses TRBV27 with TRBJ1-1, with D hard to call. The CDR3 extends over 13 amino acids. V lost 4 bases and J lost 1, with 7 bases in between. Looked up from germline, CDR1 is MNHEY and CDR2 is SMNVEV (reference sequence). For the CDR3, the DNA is TGTGCCAGCAGTTCCCGATCGAACACTGAAGCTTTCTTT. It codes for CASSSRSNTEAFF.

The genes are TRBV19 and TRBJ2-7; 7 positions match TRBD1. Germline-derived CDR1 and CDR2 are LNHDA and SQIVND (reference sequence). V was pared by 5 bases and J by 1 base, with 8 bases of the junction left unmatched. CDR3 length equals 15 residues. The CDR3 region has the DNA TGTGCCAGTAGTTGGACAGGTGAGGATTCCTACGAGCAGTACTTC. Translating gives CASSWTGEDSYEQYF.

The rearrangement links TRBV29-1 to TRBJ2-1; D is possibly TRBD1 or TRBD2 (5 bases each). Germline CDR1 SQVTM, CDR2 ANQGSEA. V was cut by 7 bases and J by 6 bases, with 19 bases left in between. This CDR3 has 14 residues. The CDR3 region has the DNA TGCAGCGATGACAACAGTGGGACGGGCAATGAGCAGTTCTTC. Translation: CSDDNSGTGNEQFF.

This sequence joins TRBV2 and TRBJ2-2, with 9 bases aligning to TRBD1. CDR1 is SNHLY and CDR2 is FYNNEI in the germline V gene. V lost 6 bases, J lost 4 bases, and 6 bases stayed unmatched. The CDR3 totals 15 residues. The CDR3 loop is CASRTGGSGTGELFF. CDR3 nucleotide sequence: TGTGCCAGCAGGACAGGGGGGTCAGGCACCGGGGAGCTGTTTTTT.

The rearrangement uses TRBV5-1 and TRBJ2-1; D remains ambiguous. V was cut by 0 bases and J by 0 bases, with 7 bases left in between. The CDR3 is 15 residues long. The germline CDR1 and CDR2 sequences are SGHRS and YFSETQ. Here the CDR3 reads CASSLGGSSYNEQFF. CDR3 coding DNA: TGCGCCAGCAGCTTGGGCGGCAGCTCCTACAATGAGCAGTTCTTC.

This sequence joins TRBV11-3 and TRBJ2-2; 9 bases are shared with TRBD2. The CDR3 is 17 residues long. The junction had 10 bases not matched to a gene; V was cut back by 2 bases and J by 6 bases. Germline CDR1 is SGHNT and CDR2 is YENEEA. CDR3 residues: CASSLRLSSGTSGELFF. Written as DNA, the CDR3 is TGTGCCAGCAGCTTAAGGTTGTCTAGCGGGACTTCCGGGGAGCTGTTTTTT.

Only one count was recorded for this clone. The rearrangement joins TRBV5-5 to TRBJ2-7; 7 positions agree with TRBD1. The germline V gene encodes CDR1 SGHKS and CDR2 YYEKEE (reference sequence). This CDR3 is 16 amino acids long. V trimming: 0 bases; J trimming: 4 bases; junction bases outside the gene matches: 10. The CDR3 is CASSLEALGQPYEQYF. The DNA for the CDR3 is TGTGCCAGCAGCTTGGAGGCGTTGGGACAGCCGTACGAGCAGTACTTC.

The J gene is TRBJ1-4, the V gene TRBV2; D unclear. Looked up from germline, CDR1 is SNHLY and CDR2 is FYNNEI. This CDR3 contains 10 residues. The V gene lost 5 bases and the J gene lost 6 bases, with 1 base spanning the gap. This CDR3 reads CASSYEKLFF. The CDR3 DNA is TGTGCCAGCAGTTATGAAAAACTGTTTTTT.

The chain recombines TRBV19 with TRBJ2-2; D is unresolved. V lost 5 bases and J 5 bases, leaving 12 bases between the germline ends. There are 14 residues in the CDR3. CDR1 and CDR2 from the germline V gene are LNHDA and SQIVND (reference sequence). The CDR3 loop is CASSSPGLTGELFF. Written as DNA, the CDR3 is TGTGCCAGTAGTTCCCCCGGATTGACCGGGGAGCTGTTTTTT.

CDR3 coding DNA: TGCGCCAGCAGCTACGGGACAGGGTATCCCGAAGCTTTCTTT. It encodes CASSYGTGYPEAFF. The rearrangement links TRBV5-1 to TRBJ1-1, with 9 bases that match TRBD1. The CDR3 has 14 amino acids. With 3 bases clipped from V and 8 bases from J, the junction kept 8 bases outside the gene matches. Germline CDR1 SGHRS, CDR2 YFSETQ.

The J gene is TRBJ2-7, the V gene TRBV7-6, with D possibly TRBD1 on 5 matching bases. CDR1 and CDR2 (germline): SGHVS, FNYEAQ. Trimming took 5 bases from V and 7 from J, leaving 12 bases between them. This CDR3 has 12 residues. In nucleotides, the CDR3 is TGTGCCAGCAGCCCACAGGCTGGTGAGCAGTACTTC. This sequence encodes CASSPQAGEQYF.

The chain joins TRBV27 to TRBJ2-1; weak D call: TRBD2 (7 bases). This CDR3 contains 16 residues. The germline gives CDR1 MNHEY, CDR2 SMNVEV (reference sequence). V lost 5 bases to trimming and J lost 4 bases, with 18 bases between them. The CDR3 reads CASSPLGGATYNEQFF. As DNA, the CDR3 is TGTGCCAGCAGTCCTCTGGGGGGGGCAACATACAATGAGCAGTTCTTC.

The DNA for the CDR3 is TGTGCCAGCAGTGAAGCTGGCTCCCGGCTGAGACAGTATTTT. It yields the protein CASSEAGSRLRQYF. The gene calls are TRBV6-1 and TRBJ2-3; D remains ambiguous. V lost 0 bases, J lost 12 bases, and 16 bases lay in between. This CDR3 is 14 amino acids long. Germline assignment: CDR1 MNHNS and CDR2 SASEGT.

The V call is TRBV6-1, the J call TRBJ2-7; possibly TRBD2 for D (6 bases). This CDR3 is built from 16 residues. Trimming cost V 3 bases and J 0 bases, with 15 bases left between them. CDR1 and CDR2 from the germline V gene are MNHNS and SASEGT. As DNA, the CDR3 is TGTGCCAGCAGTGACCCCGGGAGCGTTCGCTCCTACGAGCAGTACTTC. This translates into CASSDPGSVRSYEQYF.

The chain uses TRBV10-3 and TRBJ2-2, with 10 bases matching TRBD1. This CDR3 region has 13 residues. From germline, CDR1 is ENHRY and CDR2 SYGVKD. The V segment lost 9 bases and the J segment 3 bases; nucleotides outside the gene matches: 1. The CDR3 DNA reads TGTGCCATAGGGACAGGGGACACCGGGGAGCTGTTTTTT. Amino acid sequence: CAIGTGDTGELFF.